The 13 T cell receptor beta chains presented below share a single source sample, sequenced in a study of cytomegalovirus exposure and HLA in healthy donors. Use of 60 Vbeta and 13 Jbeta primers characterized the PCR. TCRdb keeps only in-frame clones here, not all; method: immunoSEQ multiplex PCR. The data hold 100,000 to 150,000 clones, with 82% observed a single time. The sequenced sample consisted of PBMCs. All receptors derive from a woman aged 45-59 years in good health and CMV-seropositive.

This chain joins TRBV14 and TRBJ2-5, with 13 bases matching TRBD2. Germline CDR1 is SGHDN and CDR2 is FVKESK. V lost 4 bases, J lost 5 bases, and 10 bases stayed unmatched. This CDR3 is built from 17 residues. Here the CDR3 DNA reads TGTGCCAGCAGCCGGGGACTAGCGGGGATTCAGATGGAGACCCAGTACTTC. This translates into CASSRGLAGIQMETQYF.

V usage is TRBV5-8 and J usage is TRBJ2-7; D remains unclear. Trimming cost V 1 base and J 1 base, with 9 bases left between them. This CDR3 has 14 amino acids. CDR1 SGHTS and CDR2 YDEGEE come from the germline V gene. CDR3 coding DNA: TGTGCCAGCAGCTTGCAGGTCTCTTCCTACGAGCAGTACTTC. Encoded protein: CASSLQVSSYEQYF.

This clone was counted a few times. The J gene is TRBJ1-2, the V gene TRBV28; 8 bases fit TRBD1. Germline values: CDR1 MDHEN, CDR2 SYDVKM. This CDR3 comprises 17 residues. Trimming removed 5 bases from V and 0 bases from J; junction bases left unmatched: 11. The CDR3 sequence: CASSPGGQVIANYGYTF. In DNA form, the CDR3 reads TGTGCCAGCAGTCCCGGGGGACAGGTGATAGCTAACTATGGCTACACCTTC.

The rearrangement uses TRBV2 and TRBJ1-1; a weak D match, TRBD1 (5 bases). Trimming pared 4 bases from V and 8 bases from J, leaving 14 bases between. The germline gives CDR1 SNHLY, CDR2 FYNNEI. The CDR3 contains 13 residues. The CDR3: CASSGDGHPEAFF. DNA of the CDR3: TGTGCCAGCAGTGGCGACGGACATCCCGAAGCTTTCTTT.

V is TRBV18 and J is TRBJ1-4; D possibly corresponds to TRBD1 (5 bases). The CDR3 length is 15 residues. V gave up 3 bases and J gave up 5 bases, with 13 bases separating them. Germline assignment: CDR1 KGHSH and CDR2 LQKENI. CDR3 in amino acids: CASSPSATVNEKLFF. CDR3 sequence (DNA): TGTGCCAGCTCACCCTCAGCGACAGTCAATGAAAAACTGTTTTTT.

The chain combines TRBV18 with TRBJ1-6; tentative D call: TRBD1 (6 bases). The V end was cut by 1 base, the J end by 0 bases, with 10 bases between. The CDR3 covers 17 residues. The V gene's germline CDR1 is KGHSH and CDR2 LQKENI. The CDR3 here is CASSPRTGSSYNSPLHF. Written as DNA, the CDR3 is TGTGCCAGCTCACCACGCACAGGGAGCTCCTATAATTCACCCCTCCACTTT.

This clone was observed a handful of times. The J gene is TRBJ2-2, the V gene TRBV7-3, with 7 positions matching TRBD1. The V segment lost 5 bases and the J segment 10 bases; nucleotides outside the gene matches: 10. The CDR3 length is 14 residues. In germline, CDR1 is SGHTA, CDR2 FQGTGA. Here the CDR3 reads CASSLSTGKEELFF. DNA of the CDR3: TGTGCCAGCAGCCTCTCGACAGGGAAGGAGGAGCTGTTTTTT.

This clone showed up just once. The chain recombines TRBV5-4 with TRBJ1-1; tentative D call: TRBD1 (6 bases). The CDR3 is 15 residues long. The germline V gene encodes CDR1 SGHNT and CDR2 YYREEE (reference sequence). Trimming took 0 bases from V and 7 from J, leaving 16 bases between them. As DNA, the CDR3 is TGTGCCAGCAGCTTGGCTGGGACAAGTGGTGGTGAAGCTTTCTTT. This translates into CASSLAGTSGGEAFF.

The chain employs TRBV6-1 and TRBJ1-6, with unresolved D. Between the trimmed V and J ends, which lost 1 base and 7 bases, there was a span of 11 bases. Per the germline V gene, CDR1 is MNHNS and CDR2 is SASEGT. The CDR3 loop spans 15 amino acids. This CDR3 reads CASSEVRGDNSPLHF. CDR3 DNA: TGTGCCAGCAGTGAAGTTCGGGGAGACAATTCACCCCTCCACTTT.

A note on this clone: Additional DNA sequences in this sample encode the identical CDR3. The chain links TRBV2 to TRBJ2-7, with TRBD1 identical over 7 bases. This CDR3 has 12 amino acids. Germline V lookup: CDR1 SNHLY, CDR2 FYNNEI. Trimming at V came to 5 bases and at J to 4 bases, leaving 2 bases not matched to a gene. CDR3 nucleotide sequence: TGTGCCAGCAGTTTACAGGGGTACGAGCAGTACTTC. It encodes CASSLQGYEQYF.

This chain joins TRBV10-3 and TRBJ1-4; no clear D gene. This CDR3 has 14 amino acids. The V gene lost 1 base and the J gene lost 8 bases, with 11 bases spanning the gap. Germline lookup yields CDR1 ENHRY and CDR2 SYGVKD. The CDR3: CAISELRPWEKLFF. The CDR3 DNA follows: TGTGCCATCAGTGAGTTGCGCCCTTGGGAAAAACTGTTTTTT.

The CDR3 DNA follows: TGTGCCAGCAGAACACGGGGGGGGATCAATGAGCAGTTCTTC. Translated: CASRTRGGINEQFF. The rearrangement uses TRBV2 and TRBJ2-1; 8 bases fit TRBD2. After removal of 6 bases from V and 6 bases from J, the junction contained 7 bases not matched to a gene. The CDR3 totals 14 residues. CDR1 and CDR2 from the germline V gene are SNHLY and FYNNEI.

The rearrangement joins TRBV25-1 to TRBJ1-6, with a tentative D call TRBD1 (6 bases). Germline CDR1 is MGHDK and CDR2 is SYGVNS. The CDR3 is 15 residues long. V was shortened by 3 bases and J by 3 bases, with 9 bases between the two germline ends. DNA of the CDR3: TGTGCCAGCAGTGACAGGGGTTTCTATAATTCACCCCTCCACTTT. Residues: CASSDRGFYNSPLHF.